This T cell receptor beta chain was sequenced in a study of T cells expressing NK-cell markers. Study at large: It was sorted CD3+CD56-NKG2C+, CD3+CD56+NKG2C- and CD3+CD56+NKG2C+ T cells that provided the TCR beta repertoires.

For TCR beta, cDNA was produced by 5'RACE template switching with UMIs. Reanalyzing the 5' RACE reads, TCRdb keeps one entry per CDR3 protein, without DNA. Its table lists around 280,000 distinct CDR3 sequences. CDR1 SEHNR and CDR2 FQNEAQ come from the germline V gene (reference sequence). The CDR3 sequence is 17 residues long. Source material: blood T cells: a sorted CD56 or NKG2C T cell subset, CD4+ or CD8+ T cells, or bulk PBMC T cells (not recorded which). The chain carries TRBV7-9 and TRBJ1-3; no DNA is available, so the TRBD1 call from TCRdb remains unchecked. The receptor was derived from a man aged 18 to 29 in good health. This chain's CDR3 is CASSLGWDRRSGNTIYF.